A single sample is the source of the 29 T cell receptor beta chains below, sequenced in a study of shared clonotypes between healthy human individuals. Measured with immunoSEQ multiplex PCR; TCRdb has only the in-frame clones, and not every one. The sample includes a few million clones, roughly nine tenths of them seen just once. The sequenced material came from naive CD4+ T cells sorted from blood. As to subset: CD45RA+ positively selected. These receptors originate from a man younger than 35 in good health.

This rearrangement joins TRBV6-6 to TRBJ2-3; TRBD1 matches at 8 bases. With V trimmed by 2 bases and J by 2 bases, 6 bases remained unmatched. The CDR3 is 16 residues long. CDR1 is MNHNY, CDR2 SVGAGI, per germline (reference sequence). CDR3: CASSYGTGPYTDTQYF. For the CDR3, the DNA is TGTGCCAGCAGTTACGGGACAGGTCCATACACAGATACGCAGTATTTT.

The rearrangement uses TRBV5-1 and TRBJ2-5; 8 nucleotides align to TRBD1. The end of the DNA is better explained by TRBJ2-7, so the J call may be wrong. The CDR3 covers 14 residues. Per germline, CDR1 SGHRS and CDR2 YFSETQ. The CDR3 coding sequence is TGCGCCAGCAGCTTATCAGGGGGCCGCAACGAGCAGTACTTC. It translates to CASSLSGGRNEQYF.

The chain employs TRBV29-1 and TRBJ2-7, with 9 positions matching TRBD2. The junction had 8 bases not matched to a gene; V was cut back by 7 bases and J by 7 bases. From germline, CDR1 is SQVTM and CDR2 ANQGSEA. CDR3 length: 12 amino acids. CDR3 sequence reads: CSAAGLAREQYF. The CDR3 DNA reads TGCAGCGCCGCGGGACTAGCTAGGGAGCAGTACTTC.

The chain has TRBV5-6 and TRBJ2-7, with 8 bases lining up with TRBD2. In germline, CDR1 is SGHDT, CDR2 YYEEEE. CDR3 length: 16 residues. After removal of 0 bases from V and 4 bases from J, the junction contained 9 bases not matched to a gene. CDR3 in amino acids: CASSLERQRGKYEQYF. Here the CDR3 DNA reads TGTGCCAGCAGCTTGGAACGGCAGCGGGGGAAGTACGAGCAGTACTTC.

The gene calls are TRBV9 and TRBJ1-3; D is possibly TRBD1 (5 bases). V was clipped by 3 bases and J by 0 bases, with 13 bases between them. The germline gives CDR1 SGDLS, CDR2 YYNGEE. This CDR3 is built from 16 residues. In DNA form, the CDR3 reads TGTGCCAGCAGCGCTCGCGACAGAACCTCTGGAAACACCATATATTTT. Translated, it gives CASSARDRTSGNTIYF.

In nucleotides, the CDR3 is TGTGCCAGCAGTTACGGACAGGGTCAGGCTCAAGAGACCCAGTACTTC. It codes for CASSYGQGQAQETQYF. V is TRBV6-5 and J is TRBJ2-5; 8 positions match TRBD1. The CDR3 is made up of 16 amino acids. Germline trimming cut 2 bases from V and 2 bases from J; bases unmatched to any gene: 7. Per the germline V gene, CDR1 is MNHEY and CDR2 is SVGAGI.

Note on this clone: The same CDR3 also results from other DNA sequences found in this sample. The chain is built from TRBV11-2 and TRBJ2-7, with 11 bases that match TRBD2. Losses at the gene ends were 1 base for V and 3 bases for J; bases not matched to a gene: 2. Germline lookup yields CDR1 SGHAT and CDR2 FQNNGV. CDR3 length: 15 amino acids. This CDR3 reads CASSLGLAGGYEQYF. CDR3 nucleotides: TGTGCCAGCAGCTTAGGGCTAGCGGGAGGCTACGAGCAGTACTTC.

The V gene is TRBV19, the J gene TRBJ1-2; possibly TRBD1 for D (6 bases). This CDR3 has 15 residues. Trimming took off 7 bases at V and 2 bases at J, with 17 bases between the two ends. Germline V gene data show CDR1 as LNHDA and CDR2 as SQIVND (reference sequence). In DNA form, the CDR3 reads TGTGCCAGTACCGAGGCGGCAGGGGTCAACTATGGCTACACCTTC. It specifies CASTEAAGVNYGYTF. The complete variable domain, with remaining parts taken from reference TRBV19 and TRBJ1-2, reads DGGITQSPKYLFRKEGQNVTLSCEQNLNHDAMYWYRQDPGQGLRLIYYSQIVNDFQKGDIAEGYSVSREKKESFPLTVTSAQKNPTAFYLCASTEAAGVNYGYTFGSGTRLTVV.

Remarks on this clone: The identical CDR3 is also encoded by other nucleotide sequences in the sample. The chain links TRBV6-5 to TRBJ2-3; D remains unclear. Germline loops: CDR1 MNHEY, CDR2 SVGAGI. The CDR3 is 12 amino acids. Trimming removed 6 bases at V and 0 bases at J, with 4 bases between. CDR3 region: CASRTSTDTQYF. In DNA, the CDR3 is TGTGCCAGCAGAACTAGCACAGATACGCAGTATTTT.

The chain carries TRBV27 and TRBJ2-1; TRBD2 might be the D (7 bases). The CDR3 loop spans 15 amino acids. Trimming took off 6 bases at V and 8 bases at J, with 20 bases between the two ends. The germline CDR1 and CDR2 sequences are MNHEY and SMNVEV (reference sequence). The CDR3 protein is CASSSSRTGGYEQFF. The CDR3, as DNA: TGTGCCAGCAGCTCGTCCCGGACGGGGGGCTATGAGCAGTTCTTC.

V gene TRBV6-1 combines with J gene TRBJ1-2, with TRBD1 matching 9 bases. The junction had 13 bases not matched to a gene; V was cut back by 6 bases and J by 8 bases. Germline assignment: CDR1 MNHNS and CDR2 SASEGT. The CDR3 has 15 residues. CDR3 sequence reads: CASSSTGGFPDGYTF. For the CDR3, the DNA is TGTGCCAGCAGCAGTACAGGGGGCTTCCCGGACGGCTACACCTTC.

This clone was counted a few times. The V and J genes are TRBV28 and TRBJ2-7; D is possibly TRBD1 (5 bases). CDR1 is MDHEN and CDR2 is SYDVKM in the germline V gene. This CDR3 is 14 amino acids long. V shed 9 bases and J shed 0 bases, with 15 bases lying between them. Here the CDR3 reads CASCPDKSSYEQYF. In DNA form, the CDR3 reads TGTGCCAGTTGCCCGGACAAGAGCTCCTACGAGCAGTACTTC.

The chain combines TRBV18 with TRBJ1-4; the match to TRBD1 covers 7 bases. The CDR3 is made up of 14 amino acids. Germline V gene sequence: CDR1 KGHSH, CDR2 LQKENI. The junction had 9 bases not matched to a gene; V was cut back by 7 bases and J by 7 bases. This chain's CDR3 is CASCKGGAGEKLFF. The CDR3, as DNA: TGTGCCAGCTGTAAAGGGGGCGCGGGTGAAAAACTGTTTTTT.

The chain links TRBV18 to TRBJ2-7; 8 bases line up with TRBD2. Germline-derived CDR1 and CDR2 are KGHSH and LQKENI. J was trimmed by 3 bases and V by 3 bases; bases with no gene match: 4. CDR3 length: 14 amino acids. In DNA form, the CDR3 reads TGTGCCAGCTCACCGGTCGGGAGGGACTACGAGCAGTACTTC. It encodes CASSPVGRDYEQYF.

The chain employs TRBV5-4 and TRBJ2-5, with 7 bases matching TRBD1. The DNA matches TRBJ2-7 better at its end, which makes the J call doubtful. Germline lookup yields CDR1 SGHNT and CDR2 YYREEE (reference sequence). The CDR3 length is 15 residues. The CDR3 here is CASSLASGRGNEQYF. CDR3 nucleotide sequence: TGTGCCAGCAGCTTGGCTTCTGGCAGGGGGAACGAGCAGTACTTC.

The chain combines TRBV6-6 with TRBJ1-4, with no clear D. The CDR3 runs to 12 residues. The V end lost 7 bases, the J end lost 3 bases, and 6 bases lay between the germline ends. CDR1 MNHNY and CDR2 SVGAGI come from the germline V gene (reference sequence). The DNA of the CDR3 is TGTGCCAGCAACATACCTAATGAAAAACTGTTTTTT. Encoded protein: CASNIPNEKLFF.

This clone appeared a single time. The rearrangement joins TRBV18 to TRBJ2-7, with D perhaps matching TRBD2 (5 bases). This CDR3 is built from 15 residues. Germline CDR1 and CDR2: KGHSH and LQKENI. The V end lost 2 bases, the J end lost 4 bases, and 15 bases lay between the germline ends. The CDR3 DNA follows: TGTGCCAGCTCACCAGAGGACTCACTCTCTTACGAGCAGTACTTC. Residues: CASSPEDSLSYEQYF.

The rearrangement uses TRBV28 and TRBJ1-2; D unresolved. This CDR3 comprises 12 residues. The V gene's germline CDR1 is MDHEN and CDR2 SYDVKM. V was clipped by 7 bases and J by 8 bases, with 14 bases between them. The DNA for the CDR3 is TGTGCCAGCACAAAGAACACGGAGGGCTACACCTTC. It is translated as CASTKNTEGYTF.

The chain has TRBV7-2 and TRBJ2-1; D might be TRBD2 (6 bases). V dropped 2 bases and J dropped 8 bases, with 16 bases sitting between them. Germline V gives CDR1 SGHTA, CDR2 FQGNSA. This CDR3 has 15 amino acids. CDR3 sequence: CASSLSGLPGDEQFF. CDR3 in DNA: TGTGCCAGCAGCTTATCTGGACTACCCGGGGATGAGCAGTTCTTC.

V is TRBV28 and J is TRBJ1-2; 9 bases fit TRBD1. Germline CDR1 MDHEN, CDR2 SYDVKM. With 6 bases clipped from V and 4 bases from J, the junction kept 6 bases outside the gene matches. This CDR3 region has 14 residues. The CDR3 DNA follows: TGTGCCAGCAGGCCGGGACAGGGCCGCTATGGCTACACCTTC. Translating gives CASRPGQGRYGYTF.

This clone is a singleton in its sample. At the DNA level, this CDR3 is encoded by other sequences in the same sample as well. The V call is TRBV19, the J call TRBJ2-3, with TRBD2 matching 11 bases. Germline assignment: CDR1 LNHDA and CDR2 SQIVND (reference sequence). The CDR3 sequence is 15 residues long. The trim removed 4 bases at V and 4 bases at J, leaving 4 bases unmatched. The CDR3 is CASSTTSGSSDTQYF. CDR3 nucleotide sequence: TGTGCCAGTAGTACTACTAGCGGGAGTTCAGATACGCAGTATTTT.

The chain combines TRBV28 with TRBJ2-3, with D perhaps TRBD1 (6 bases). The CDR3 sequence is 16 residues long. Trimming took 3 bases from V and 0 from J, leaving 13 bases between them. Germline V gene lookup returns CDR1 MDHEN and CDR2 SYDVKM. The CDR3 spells CASSFLDRTSTDTQYF. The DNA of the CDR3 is TGTGCCAGCAGTTTTCTTGACAGGACTAGCACAGATACGCAGTATTTT.

CDR3 protein: CASSRGDSYNEQFF. In DNA form, the CDR3 reads TGCGCCAGCAGCCGGGGGGACTCCTACAATGAGCAGTTCTTC. This chain links TRBV5-1 with TRBJ2-1; 7 bases map to TRBD2. V shed 4 bases, J shed 0 bases, and the junction held 1 base outside the gene matches. The germline V gene has CDR1 SGHRS and CDR2 YFSETQ. The CDR3 extends over 14 amino acids.

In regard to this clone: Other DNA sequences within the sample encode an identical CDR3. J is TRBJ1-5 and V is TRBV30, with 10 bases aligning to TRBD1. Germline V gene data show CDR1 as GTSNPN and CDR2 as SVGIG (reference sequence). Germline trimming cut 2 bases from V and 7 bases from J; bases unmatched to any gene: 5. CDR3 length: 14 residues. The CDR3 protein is CAWSTGTGDQPQHF. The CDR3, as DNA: TGTGCCTGGAGTACCGGGACAGGGGACCAGCCCCAGCATTTT.

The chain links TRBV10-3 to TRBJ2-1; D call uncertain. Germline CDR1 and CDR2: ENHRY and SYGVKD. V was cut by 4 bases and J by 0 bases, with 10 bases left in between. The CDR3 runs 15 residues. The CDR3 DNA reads TGTGCCATCAGTGGTACTTGGAGCTCCTACAATGAGCAGTTCTTC. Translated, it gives CAISGTWSSYNEQFF.

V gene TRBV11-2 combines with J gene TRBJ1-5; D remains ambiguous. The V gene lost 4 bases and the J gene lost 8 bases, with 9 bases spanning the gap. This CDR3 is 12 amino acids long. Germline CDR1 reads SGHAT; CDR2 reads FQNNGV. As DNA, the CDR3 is TGTGCCAGCAGCTCGACTGTGGAGCCCCAGCATTTT. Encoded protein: CASSSTVEPQHF. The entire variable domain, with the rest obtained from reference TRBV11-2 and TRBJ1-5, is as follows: EAGVAQSPRYKIIEKRQSVAFWCNPISGHATLYWYQQILGQGPKLLIQFQNNGVVDDSQLPKDRFSAERLKGVDSTLKIQPAKLEDSAVYLCASSSTVEPQHFGDGTRLSIL.

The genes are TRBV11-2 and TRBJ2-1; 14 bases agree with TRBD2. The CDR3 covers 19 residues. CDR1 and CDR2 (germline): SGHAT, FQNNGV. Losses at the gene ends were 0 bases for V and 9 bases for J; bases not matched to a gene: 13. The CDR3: CASSLDLQGTSGSYGEQFF. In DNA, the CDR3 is TGTGCCAGCAGCTTAGATTTGCAAGGGACTAGCGGGAGTTACGGTGAGCAGTTCTTC. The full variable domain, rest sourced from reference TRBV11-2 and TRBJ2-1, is EAGVAQSPRYKIIEKRQSVAFWCNPISGHATLYWYQQILGQGPKLLIQFQNNGVVDDSQLPKDRFSAERLKGVDSTLKIQPAKLEDSAVYLCASSLDLQGTSGSYGEQFFGPGTRLTVL.

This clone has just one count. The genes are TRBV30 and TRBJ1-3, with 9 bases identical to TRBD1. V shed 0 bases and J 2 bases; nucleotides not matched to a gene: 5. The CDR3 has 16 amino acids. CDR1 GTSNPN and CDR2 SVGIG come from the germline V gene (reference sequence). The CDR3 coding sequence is TGTGCCTGGAGTGTGTCCTGGACAGGGGCTGGAAACACCATATATTTT. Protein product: CAWSVSWTGAGNTIYF.

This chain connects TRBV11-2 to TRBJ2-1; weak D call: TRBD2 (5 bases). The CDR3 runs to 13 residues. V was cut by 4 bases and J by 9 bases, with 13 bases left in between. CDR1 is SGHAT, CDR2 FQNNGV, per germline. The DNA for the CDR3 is TGTGCCAGCAGCTCCTCGAGGGCTGGTGAGCAGTTCTTC. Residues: CASSSSRAGEQFF.